Described below is a single T cell receptor beta chain sequence and its context. Its cognate antigen is unknown. The CDR3 extends over 13 amino acids. Per the germline V gene, CDR1 is SGHVS and CDR2 is FQNEAQ. Trimming took 0 bases from V and 4 from J, leaving 5 bases between them. These data are taken from a study of T cell responses to AZD1222 COVID-19 vaccine. Broader study findings: Spike was spanned by vaccine-associated CD4 TCRs, which were dominant at 160-218 and 743-854.

Assay: immunoSEQ multiplex PCR; the TCRdb copy retains only in-frame clones and omits some. The sample includes about 25,000 clones, about 88% of them seen just once. The clonotype was recovered from an adult who received the AZD1222 COVID-19 vaccine. J is TRBJ2-3 and V is TRBV7-8; D ambiguous. The sample in question was peripheral blood, obtained 28 days after the second AZD1222 dose. CDR3 protein: CASSLAGADTQYF. The CDR3, as DNA: TGTGCCAGCAGCTTAGCTGGGGCAGATACGCAGTATTTT.